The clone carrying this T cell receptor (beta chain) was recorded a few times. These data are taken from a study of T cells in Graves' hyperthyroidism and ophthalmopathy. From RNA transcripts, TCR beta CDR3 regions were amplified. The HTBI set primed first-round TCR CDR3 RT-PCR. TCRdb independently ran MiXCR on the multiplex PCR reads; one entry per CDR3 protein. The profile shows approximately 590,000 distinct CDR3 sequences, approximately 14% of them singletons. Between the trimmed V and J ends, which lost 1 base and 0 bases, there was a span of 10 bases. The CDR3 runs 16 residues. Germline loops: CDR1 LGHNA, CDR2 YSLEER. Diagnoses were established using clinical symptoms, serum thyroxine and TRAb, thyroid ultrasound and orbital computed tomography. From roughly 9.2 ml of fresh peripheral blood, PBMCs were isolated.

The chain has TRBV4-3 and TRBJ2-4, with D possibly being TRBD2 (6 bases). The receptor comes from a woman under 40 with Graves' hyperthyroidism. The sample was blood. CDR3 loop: CASSQAGGVAKNIQYF. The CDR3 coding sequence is TGCGCCAGCAGCCAAGCCGGGGGAGTAGCCAAAAACATTCAGTACTTC.